This TCR beta chain stems from a study of cytomegalovirus exposure and HLA in healthy donors. CDR3 length: 14 amino acids. V was pared by 1 base and J by 8 bases, with 12 bases between. Germline CDR1 reads SGHRS; CDR2 reads YFSETQ. Regarding the study as a whole: TCR beta V- and J-gene trimming was later associated with a missense DCLRE1C variant. Most observed TCR sequences were rare, whereas some public TCRs were detected in many donors. In a later analysis, the majority of CMV-associated beta chains seemingly showed HLA restriction. Cytomegalovirus association was assigned to 150 to 200 TCR beta chains.

With 60 Vbeta and 13 Jbeta primers, the PCR was carried out. Data came from immunoSEQ multiplex PCR; TCRdb stores just in-frame clones and leaves some out. Of around 45,000 clones detected, around three quarters appear once; the ten largest clones hold 6.3%. A note on this clone: Its antigen remains unknown.

The chain links TRBV5-1 to TRBJ1-4; D gene uncertain. What was sequenced was PBMCs. This sequence originates from a man aged 25-45 years in good health and CMV-seronegative. CDR3 in amino acids: CASSLYYPGEKLFF. The DNA of the CDR3 is TGCGCCAGCAGCTTGTACTACCCGGGGGAAAAACTGTTTTTT.